The sequence of this TCR beta chain was determined in a study of control samples from healthy donors and cancer patients. Germline V gives CDR1 KGHSH, CDR2 LQKENI. The CDR3 loop spans 13 amino acids. The V end lost 3 bases, the J end lost 10 bases, and 15 bases lay between the germline ends. TCRdb's table, derived via immunoSEQ multiplex PCR, lists solely in-frame clones and lacks some. The table has 10,000 to 15,000 clones, 90% to 95% seen once. The sequence was obtained from a man aged 80 or over with lung cancer. J is TRBJ1-1 and V is TRBV18; D unresolved. Sequencing was done on a sample of PBMCs. CDR3 sequence reads: CASSPPSYEGAFF. Here the CDR3 DNA reads TGTGCCAGCTCACCCCCCTCCTACGAGGGAGCTTTCTTT.